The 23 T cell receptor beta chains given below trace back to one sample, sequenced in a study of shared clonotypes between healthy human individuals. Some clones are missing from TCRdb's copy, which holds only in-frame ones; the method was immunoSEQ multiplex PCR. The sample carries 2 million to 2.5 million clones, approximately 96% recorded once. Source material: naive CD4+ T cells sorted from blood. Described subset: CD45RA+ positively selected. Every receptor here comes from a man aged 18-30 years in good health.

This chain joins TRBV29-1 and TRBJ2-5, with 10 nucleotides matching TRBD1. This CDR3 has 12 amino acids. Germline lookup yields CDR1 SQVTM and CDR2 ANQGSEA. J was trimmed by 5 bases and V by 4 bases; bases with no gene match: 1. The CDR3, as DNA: TGCAGCGTTGGGGACAGGGGTGAGACCCAGTACTTC. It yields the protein CSVGDRGETQYF.

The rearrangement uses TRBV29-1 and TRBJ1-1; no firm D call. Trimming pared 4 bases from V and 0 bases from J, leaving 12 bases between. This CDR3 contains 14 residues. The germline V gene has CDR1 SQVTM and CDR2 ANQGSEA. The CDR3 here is CSVGHGSLNTEAFF. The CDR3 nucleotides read TGCAGCGTTGGGCACGGGAGCTTGAACACTGAAGCTTTCTTT.

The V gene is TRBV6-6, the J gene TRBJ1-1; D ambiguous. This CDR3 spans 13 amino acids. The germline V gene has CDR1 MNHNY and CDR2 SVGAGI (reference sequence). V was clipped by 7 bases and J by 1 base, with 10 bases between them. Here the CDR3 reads CASTAGPNTEAFF. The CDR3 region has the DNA TGTGCCAGCACCGCCGGACCGAACACTGAAGCTTTCTTT.

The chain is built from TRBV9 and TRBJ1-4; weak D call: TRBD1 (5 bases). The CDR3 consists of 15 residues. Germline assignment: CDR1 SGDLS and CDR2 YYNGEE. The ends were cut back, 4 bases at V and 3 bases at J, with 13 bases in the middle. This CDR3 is CASSTERGPNEKLFF. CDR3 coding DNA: TGTGCCAGCAGCACCGAGAGGGGTCCTAATGAAAAACTGTTTTTT.

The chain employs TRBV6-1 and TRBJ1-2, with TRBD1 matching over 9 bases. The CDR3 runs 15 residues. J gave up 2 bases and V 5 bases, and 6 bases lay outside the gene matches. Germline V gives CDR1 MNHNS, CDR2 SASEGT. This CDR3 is CASSTRTGENYGYTF. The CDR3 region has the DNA TGTGCCAGCAGTACAAGGACAGGGGAGAACTATGGCTACACCTTC.

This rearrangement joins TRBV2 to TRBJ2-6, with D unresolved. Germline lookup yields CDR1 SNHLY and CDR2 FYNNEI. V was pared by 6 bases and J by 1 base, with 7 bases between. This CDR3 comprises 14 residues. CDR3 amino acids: CASRDGSGANVLTF. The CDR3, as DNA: TGTGCCAGCAGAGATGGGTCTGGGGCCAACGTCCTGACTTTC.

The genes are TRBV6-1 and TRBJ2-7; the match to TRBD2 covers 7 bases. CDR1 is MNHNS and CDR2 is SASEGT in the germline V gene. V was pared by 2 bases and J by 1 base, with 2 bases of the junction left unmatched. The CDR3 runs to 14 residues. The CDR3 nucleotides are TGTGCCAGCAGTGAACGGGGACTATCCTACGAGCAGTACTTC. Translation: CASSERGLSYEQYF.

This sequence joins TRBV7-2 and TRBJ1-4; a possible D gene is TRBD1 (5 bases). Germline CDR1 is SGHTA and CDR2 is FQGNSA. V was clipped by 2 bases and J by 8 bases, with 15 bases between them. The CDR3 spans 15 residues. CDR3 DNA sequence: TGTGCCAGCAGCTTAACCGGGACGGTGGGGGAAAAACTGTTTTTT. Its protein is CASSLTGTVGEKLFF.

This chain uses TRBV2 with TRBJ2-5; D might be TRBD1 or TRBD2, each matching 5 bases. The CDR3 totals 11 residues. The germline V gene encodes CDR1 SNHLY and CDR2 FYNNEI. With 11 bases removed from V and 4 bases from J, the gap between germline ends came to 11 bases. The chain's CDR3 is CACEGRETQYF. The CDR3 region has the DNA TGTGCCTGCGAGGGGCGAGAGACCCAGTACTTC.

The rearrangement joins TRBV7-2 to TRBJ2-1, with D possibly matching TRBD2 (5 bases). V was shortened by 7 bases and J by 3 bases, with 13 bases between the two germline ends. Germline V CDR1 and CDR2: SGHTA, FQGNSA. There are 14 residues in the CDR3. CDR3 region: CASTPGSFYNEQFF. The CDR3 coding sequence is TGTGCCAGCACCCCGGGGAGTTTCTACAATGAGCAGTTCTTC.

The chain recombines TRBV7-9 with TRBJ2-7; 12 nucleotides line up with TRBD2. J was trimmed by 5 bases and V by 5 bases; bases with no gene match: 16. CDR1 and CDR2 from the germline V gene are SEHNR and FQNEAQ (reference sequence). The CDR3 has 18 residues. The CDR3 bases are TGTGCCAGCAGCCCAGAGGTGGGACTAGCGGGTCACCTCCACGAGCAGTACTTC. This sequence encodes CASSPEVGLAGHLHEQYF.

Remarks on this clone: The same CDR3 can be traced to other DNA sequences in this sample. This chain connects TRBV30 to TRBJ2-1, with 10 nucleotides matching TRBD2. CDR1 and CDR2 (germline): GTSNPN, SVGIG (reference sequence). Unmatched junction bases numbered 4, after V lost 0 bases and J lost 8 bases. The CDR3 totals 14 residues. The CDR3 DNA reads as TGTGCCTGGAGTGTACGCACTAGCGGGGATGAGCAGTTCTTC. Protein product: CAWSVRTSGDEQFF.

The CDR3: CASSQMTGIGGYTF. CDR3 in DNA: TGTGCCAGCAGCCAAATGACCGGGATCGGTGGCTACACCTTC. The chain employs TRBV11-2 and TRBJ1-2, with D unresolved. Germline V gene data show CDR1 as SGHAT and CDR2 as FQNNGV. CDR3 length: 14 residues. V dropped 5 bases and J dropped 7 bases, with 17 bases sitting between them.

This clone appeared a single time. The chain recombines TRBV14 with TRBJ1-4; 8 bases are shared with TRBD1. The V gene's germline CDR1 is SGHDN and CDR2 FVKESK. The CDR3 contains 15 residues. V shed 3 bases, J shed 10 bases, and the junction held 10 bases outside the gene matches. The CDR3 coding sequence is TGTGCCAGCAGCCATGCCGGGACAGGTTCAGGAAAACTGTTTTTT. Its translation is CASSHAGTGSGKLFF.

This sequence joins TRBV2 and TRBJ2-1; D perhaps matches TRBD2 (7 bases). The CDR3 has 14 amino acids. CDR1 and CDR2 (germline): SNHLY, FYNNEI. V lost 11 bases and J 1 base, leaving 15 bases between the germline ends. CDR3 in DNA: TGTGCCGCAGACGGGGGGCCATCCTACAATGAGCAGTTCTTC. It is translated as CAADGGPSYNEQFF.

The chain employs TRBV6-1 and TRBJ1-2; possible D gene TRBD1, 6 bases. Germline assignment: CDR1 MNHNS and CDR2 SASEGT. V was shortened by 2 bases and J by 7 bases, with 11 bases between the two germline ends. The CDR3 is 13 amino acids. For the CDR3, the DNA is TGTGCCAGCAGTGAAAGCAGGGGATCTGGCTACACCTTC. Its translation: CASSESRGSGYTF.

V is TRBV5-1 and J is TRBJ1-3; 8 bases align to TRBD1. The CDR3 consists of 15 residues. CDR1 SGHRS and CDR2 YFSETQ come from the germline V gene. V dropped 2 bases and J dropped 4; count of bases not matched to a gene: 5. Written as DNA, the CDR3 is TGCGCCAGCAGCTTAAGGGGGACAGGAGGAAACACCATATATTTT. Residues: CASSLRGTGGNTIYF.

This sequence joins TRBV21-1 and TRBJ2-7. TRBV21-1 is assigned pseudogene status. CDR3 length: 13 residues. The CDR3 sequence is CASSKMILYEQYF. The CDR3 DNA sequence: TGTGCCAGCAGCAAAATGATCCTCTACGAGCAGTACTTC.

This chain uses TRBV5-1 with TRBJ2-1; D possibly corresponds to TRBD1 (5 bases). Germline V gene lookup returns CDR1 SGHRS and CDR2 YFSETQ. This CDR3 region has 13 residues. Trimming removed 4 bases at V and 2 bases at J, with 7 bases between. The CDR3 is CASSADTYNEQFF. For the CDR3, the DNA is TGCGCCAGCAGCGCGGACACCTACAATGAGCAGTTCTTC.

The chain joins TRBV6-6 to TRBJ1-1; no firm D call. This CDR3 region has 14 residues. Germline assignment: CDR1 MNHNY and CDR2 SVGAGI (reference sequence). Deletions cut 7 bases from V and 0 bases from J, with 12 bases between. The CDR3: CASTDPPMNTEAFF. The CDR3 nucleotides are TGTGCCAGCACCGACCCCCCAATGAACACTGAAGCTTTCTTT.

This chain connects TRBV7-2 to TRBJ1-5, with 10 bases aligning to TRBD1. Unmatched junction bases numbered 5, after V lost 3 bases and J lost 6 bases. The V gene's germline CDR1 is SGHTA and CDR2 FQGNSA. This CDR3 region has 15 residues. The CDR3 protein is CASSFGDRGTQPQHF. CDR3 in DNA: TGTGCCAGCAGCTTCGGGGACAGGGGAACTCAGCCCCAGCATTTT.

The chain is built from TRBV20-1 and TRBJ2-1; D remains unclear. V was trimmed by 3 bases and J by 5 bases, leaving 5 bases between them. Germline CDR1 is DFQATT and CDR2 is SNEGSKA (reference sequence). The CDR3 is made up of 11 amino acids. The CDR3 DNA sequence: TGCAGTGCTAGCTCGCACAATGAGCAGTTCTTC. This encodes CSASSHNEQFF.

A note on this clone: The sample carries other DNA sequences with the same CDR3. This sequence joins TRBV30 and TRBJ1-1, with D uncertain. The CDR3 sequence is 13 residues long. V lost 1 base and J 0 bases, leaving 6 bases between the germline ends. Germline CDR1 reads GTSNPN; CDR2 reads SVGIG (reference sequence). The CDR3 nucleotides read TGTGCCTGGAGTGGGGAGATGAACACTGAAGCTTTCTTT. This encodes CAWSGEMNTEAFF. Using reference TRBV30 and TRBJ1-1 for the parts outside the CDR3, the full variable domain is SQTIHQWPATLVQPVGSPLSLECTVEGTSNPNLYWYRQAAGRGLQLLFYSVGIGQISSEVPQNLSASRPQDRQFILSSKKLLLSDSGFYLCAWSGEMNTEAFFGQGTRLTVV.